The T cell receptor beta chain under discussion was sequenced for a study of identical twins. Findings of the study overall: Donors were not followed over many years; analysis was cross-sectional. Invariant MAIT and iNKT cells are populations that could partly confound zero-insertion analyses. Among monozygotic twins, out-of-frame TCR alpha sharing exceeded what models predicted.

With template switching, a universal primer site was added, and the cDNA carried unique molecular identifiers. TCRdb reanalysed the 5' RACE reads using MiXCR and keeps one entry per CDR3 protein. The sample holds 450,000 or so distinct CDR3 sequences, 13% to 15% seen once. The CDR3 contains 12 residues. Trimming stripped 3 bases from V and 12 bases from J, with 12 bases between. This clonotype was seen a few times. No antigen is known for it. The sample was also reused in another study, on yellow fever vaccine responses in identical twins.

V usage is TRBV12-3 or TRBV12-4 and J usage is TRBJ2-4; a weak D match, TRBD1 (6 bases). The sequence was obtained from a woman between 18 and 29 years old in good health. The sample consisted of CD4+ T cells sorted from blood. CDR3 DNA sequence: TGTGCCAGCAGTTTTACCGGGACAAGTCAGTACTTC. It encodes CASSFTGTSQYF.